This is a list of T cell receptor beta chains from one sample in a study of CD8 T cells in ankylosing spondylitis. TCRdb processed the 5' RACE reads anew with MiXCR; each CDR3 protein has one entry. This sample has about 700,000 distinct CDR3 sequences, with under 20% found just once. The specimen was blood, either unsorted or a sorted T cell fraction (not recorded which). These TCRs come from a male donor with ankylosing spondylitis. The CDR3 runs from the conserved cysteine through the conserved F or W. Fields, in order: clone size, V gene, CDR3 length, J gene, D gene, CDR3 DNA, CDR3 protein. A D gene is named only where the DNA matches it firmly. A clone size is listed for some rows: how often the clone was seen (once, few, many), or a class if it is expanded.

>.|TRBV18|14|TRBJ2-7|.
TGTGCCAGCTCACCTACACTGGACAGCTACGAGCAGTACTTC
CASSPTLDSYEQYF
>few|TRBV4-3|14|TRBJ2-1|.
TGCGCCAGCAGCCAAGTTGGACACTACAATGAGCAGTTCTTC
CASSQVGHYNEQFF
>.|TRBV3-1|15|TRBJ2-4|TRBD2
TGTGCCAGCAGCTCGACTAGCGGAGTAAAAAACATTCAGTACTTC
CASSSTSGVKNIQYF
>.|TRBV29-1|14|TRBJ2-1|TRBD2
TGCAGCGTTAAAGTTAGCGGGAGGTGGGGTGAGCAGTTCTTC
CSVKVSGRWGEQFF
>few|TRBV9|17|TRBJ1-2|.
TGTGCCAGCAGCGTAGCGGGGGGCTTTGGAGGTTCGGGTGGCTACACCTTC
CASSVAGGFGGSGGYTF
>few|TRBV6-1|16|TRBJ2-2|.
TGTGCCAGCAGTGAAGCTTCGGGGCTAGGAACCGGGGAGCTGTTTTTT
CASSEASGLGTGELFF
>.|TRBV12-3/TRBV12-4|12|TRBJ2-2|.
TGTGCCAGCAAGAGAAGGAGCGGGGAGCTGTTTTTT
CASKRRSGELFF
>.|TRBV20-1|16|TRBJ1-5|TRBD1
TGCAGTGCTAGTGAGGGACAGCTCTATAGCAATCAGCCCCAGCATTTT
CSASEGQLYSNQPQHF
>few|TRBV6-5|15|TRBJ2-5|.
TGTGCCAGCAGTTACTCCGGGGATATGAAGGAGACCCAGTACTTC
CASSYSGDMKETQYF
>.|TRBV7-2|14|TRBJ1-1|TRBD1
TGTGCCAGCAGCTTAAGGTCAGGGGGCGCTGAAGCTTTCTTT
CASSLRSGGAEAFF
>many|TRBV5-1|14|TRBJ2-1|.
TGCGCCAGCAGCCCCGGGACCAACTACAATGAGCAGTTCTTC
CASSPGTNYNEQFF
>few|TRBV6-1|16|TRBJ1-2|.
TGTGCCAGCAGTGAAGACAGCGACCTAACTAACTATGGCTACACCTTC
CASSEDSDLTNYGYTF
>.|TRBV29-1|12|TRBJ2-5|.
TGCAGCGTTGTGACGGACCAAGAGACCCAGTACTTC
CSVVTDQETQYF
>.|TRBV12-3/TRBV12-4|15|TRBJ1-3|.
TGTGCCAGCAGTTTAGTAAGTCCTTCTGGAAACACCATATATTTT
CASSLVSPSGNTIYF
>.|TRBV12-3/TRBV12-4|17|TRBJ2-3|.
TGTGCCAGCAGTTTCGGAGGGGTGGAAGGGAACCCAGATACGCAGTATTTT
CASSFGGVEGNPDTQYF
>few|TRBV7-9|15|TRBJ2-7|TRBD2
TGTGCCAGCAGCTTCGAACTAGCGGGGGGCTACGAGCAGTACTTC
CASSFELAGGYEQYF